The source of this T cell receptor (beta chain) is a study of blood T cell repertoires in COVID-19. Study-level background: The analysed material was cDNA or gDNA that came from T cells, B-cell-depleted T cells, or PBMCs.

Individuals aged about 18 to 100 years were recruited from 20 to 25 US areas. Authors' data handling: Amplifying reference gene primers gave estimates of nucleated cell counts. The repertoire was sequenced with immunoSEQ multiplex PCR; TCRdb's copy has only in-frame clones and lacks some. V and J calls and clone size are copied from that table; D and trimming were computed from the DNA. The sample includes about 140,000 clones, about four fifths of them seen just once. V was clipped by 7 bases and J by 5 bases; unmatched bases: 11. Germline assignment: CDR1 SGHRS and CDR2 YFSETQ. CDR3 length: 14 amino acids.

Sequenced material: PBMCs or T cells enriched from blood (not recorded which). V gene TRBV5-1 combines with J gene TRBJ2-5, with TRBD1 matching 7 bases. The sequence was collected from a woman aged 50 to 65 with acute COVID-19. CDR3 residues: CASGRTGQRETQYF. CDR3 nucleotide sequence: TGCGCCAGCGGGAGAACGGGACAGAGGGAGACCCAGTACTTC.